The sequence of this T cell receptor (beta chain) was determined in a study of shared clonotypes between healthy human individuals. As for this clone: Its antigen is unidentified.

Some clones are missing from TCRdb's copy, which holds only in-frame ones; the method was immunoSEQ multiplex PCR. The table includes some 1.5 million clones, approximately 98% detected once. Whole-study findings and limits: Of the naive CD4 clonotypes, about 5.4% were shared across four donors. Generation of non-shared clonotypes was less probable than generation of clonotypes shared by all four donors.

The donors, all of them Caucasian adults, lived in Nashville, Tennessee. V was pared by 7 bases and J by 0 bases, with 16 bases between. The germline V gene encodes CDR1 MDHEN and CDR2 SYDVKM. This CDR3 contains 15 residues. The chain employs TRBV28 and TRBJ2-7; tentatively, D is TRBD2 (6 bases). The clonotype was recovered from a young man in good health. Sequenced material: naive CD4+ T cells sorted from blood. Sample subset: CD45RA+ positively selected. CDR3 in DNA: TGTGCCAGCACTCCCGGGGGACGGGACTCCTACGAGCAGTACTTC. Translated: CASTPGGRDSYEQYF.